The clone carrying this T cell receptor beta chain was detected many times. As yet, its antigen is unknown. This entry is derived from a study of T cells in Graves' hyperthyroidism and ophthalmopathy. On the basis of clinical symptoms, serum thyroxine and TRAb, thyroid ultrasound and orbital computed tomography, diagnoses were made. CDR1 MDHEN and CDR2 SYDVKM come from the germline V gene. The J segment lost 1 base and the V segment lost 4 bases, leaving 7 bases of the junction unmatched. The CDR3 spans 18 residues. Template material for amplifying TCR beta CDR3 regions consisted of RNA transcripts. HTBI primers drove first-round RT-PCR of the TCR CDR3. A single record per CDR3 protein comes from TCRdb applying MiXCR to the multiplex PCR reads. Of 95,000 to 110,000 distinct CDR3 sequences in the sample, roughly 15% were seen once. Study observations and caveats: Most clonotypes that expanded in the thyroid above 0.001 also showed up in blood. Through a model of 13 V-J features, ophthalmopathy was separated from stable hyperthyroidism.

Sequenced input: blood. The J gene is TRBJ2-6, the V gene TRBV28, with 10 bases fitting TRBD2. This clonotype was obtained from a woman aged 45-60 years with Graves' hyperthyroidism. The chain's CDR3 is CASSSSGRGRSGANVLTF. CDR3 nucleotide sequence: TGTGCCAGCAGTTCCAGCGGGAGGGGAAGATCTGGGGCCAACGTCCTGACTTTC.